This entry lists 8 T cell receptor beta chains sequenced from one sample in a study of blood T cell repertoires in COVID-19. Clones were sequenced by immunoSEQ multiplex PCR, and TCRdb holds only the in-frame ones, with some missing. The sample shows about 110,000 clones, 70% to 90% of them seen only once. What was sequenced was peripheral blood. The origin of the receptors is a human donor in a cohort sampled during active COVID-19.

The rearrangement uses TRBV7-8 and TRBJ2-7, with D maybe TRBD2 (6 bases). Trimming took off 5 bases at V and 0 bases at J, with 23 bases between the two ends. This CDR3 has 18 residues. Germline assignment: CDR1 SGHVS and CDR2 FQNEAQ. In DNA form, the CDR3 reads TGTGCCAGCAGCCACTACATCGCCGGGAGCGGGTCCTCCTACGAGCAGTACTTC. Amino acid sequence: CASSHYIAGSGSSYEQYF.

The chain recombines TRBV12-5 with TRBJ1-5; D possibly corresponds to TRBD1 (5 bases). CDR1 and CDR2 from the germline V gene are LGHNT and FRNRAP. The CDR3 sequence is 13 residues long. The V and J ends lost 7 bases and 4 bases respectively, with 11 bases between them. The CDR3 DNA reads TGTGCTAGTGCCAGACAGTTTAATCAGCCCCAGCATTTT. This encodes CASARQFNQPQHF.

The chain is built from TRBV19 and TRBJ1-5, with TRBD1 matching over 8 bases. In germline, CDR1 is LNHDA, CDR2 SQIVND (reference sequence). This CDR3 has 18 residues. The V and J ends lost 3 bases and 0 bases, in that order; junction bases with no gene match: 10. In nucleotides, the CDR3 is TGTGCCAGTAGTATTCCACGACAGGGGCGATATAGCAATCAGCCCCAGCATTTT. Translated: CASSIPRQGRYSNQPQHF.

This rearrangement joins TRBV28 to TRBJ1-2, with 7 bases aligning to TRBD1. With V trimmed by 5 bases and J by 8 bases, 8 bases remained unmatched. This CDR3 region has 13 residues. Germline assignment: CDR1 MDHEN and CDR2 SYDVKM. The CDR3 DNA reads TGTGCCAGCAGTCTCGACAGGGTAGAGGGCTACACCTTC. This encodes CASSLDRVEGYTF.

The chain links TRBV3-1 (or the pseudogene TRBV3-2) to TRBJ2-1; 7 bases map to TRBD1. V trimming: 1 base; J trimming: 0 bases; junction bases outside the gene matches: 3. The V gene's germline CDR1 is LGHDT and CDR2 YNNKEL (reference sequence). The CDR3 extends over 16 amino acids. This CDR3 is CASSQAYRGSYNEQFF. The CDR3 DNA reads as TGTGCCAGCAGCCAAGCCTACAGGGGCTCCTACAATGAGCAGTTCTTC.

The table lists this clone with a few counts. The chain combines TRBV6-4 with TRBJ1-1; D may be TRBD1 (5 bases). V was cut by 6 bases and J by 3 bases, with 11 bases left in between. Germline-derived CDR1 and CDR2 are MRHNA and SNTAGT. The CDR3 loop spans 13 amino acids. CDR3 bases: TGTGCCAGCAGCCGGACATTCGACACTGAAGCTTTCTTT. It translates to CASSRTFDTEAFF.

This chain joins TRBV19 and TRBJ2-5, with D possibly TRBD2 on 6 matching bases. This CDR3 comprises 13 residues. Trimming took off 6 bases at V and 4 bases at J, with 12 bases between the two ends. Germline loops: CDR1 LNHDA, CDR2 SQIVND (reference sequence). The CDR3 loop reads CASSPQGGETQYF. The CDR3 nucleotides are TGTGCCAGTAGCCCTCAGGGAGGAGAGACCCAGTACTTC.

The rearrangement links TRBV18 to TRBJ2-7; tentative D call: TRBD1 (6 bases). The CDR3 has 14 amino acids. V was shortened by 0 bases and J by 6 bases, with 12 bases between the two germline ends. The V gene's germline CDR1 is KGHSH and CDR2 LQKENI. The CDR3 protein is CASSPPNRAFEQYF. The CDR3 DNA follows: TGTGCCAGCTCACCACCGAACAGGGCGTTCGAGCAGTACTTC.